This TCR beta chain was captured by sequencing in a study of T cell responses to AZD1222 COVID-19 vaccine. Findings and limits, study-wide: Nearly half of the spike-specific TCRs reportedly recognize variant regions that carry no mutations. The peak T cell response came first, and repertoires were sampled only after it. Regions 160-218 and 743-854 dominated among vaccine-associated CD4 TCRs spanning spike. Spike-specific TCR breadth and depth both grew after two AZD1222 doses.

The CDR3 extends over 13 amino acids. V dropped 5 bases and J dropped 3 bases, with 8 bases sitting between them. CDR1 is SNHLY and CDR2 is FYNNEI in the germline V gene. The data were produced by immunoSEQ multiplex PCR, yet TCRdb's version contains in-frame clones alone and is incomplete. The sample carries more than 140,000 clones, more than 70% recorded once. Remarks on this clone: Its antigen is not known.

The source material was peripheral blood, sampled on day 0 of AZD1222 vaccination. This clonotype was obtained from an adult in good health. The rearrangement links TRBV2 to TRBJ1-5, with D possibly matching TRBD1 (5 bases). CDR3 residues: CASSPGTNQPQHF. CDR3 DNA sequence: TGTGCCAGCAGTCCAGGGACCAATCAGCCCCAGCATTTT.